This T cell receptor beta chain appears in the sequencing data of a study of OX40 agonist ivuxolimab in advanced cancers. The table came from immunoSEQ multiplex PCR; TCRdb's copy has only in-frame clones and leaves some out. The sample lists roughly 70,000 clones; approximately 86% were seen once. This TCR was recovered from an adult with an advanced solid tumor such as melanoma, head and neck, liver or kidney cancer. Source: CD4+ or CD8+ T cells sorted from blood, taken in a trial of the OX40 agonist ivuxolimab.

CDR3 residues: CASRIGGSTDTQYF. CDR3 DNA sequence: TGTGCCAGCCGAATCGGGGGCAGCACAGATACGCAGTATTTT. The J gene is TRBJ2-3, the V gene TRBV6-6, with D perhaps matching TRBD1 or TRBD2 (6 bases each). V lost 8 bases, J lost 0 bases, and 12 bases lay in between. This CDR3 comprises 14 residues. Germline V gives CDR1 MNHNY, CDR2 SVGAGI (reference sequence).